Listed here is a single TCR beta chain. No antigen is known for it. Per-nucleotide qualities are absent, and no much larger clonotype sits a single base away. Library preparation used the immunoSEQ multiplex PCR assay. T cell repertoires were profiled with deep sequencing of rearranged TCR beta loci together with multiparametric flow cytometry. Sourced from immuneACCESS, this table was stored by TCRdb with only in-frame sequences that have V and J called. A share of the clones is absent; for the studies checked, an unresolved V gene accounts for under half, and the remainder has no known explanation. For this sample there are 15,000 to 20,000 clones; roughly 88% appear just once. The ten largest clonotypes hold around a fifth of the sample. At the junction V is shortened by 0 bases and J by 0 bases, with 8 bases in between. The CDR3 runs 15 residues from the cysteine to the phenylalanine. The sequence is cut down to CDR3 DNA, 45 bases in frame from base 1. CDR1 and CDR2, looked up from the germline V gene, are SGHRS and YFSETQ.

The data originate from a study of lymphopenia after photon versus proton radiotherapy (dated by TCRdb to between 2018 and 2021). Background on the whole study: Photon and proton radiation therapy were compared by the study for their immunological effects in patients with gastrointestinal tumors who developed high-grade lymphopenia. The goal of the study was to describe how the two radiation modalities differ in their effects on the immune system. The 15 to 20 patients in the cohort had gastrointestinal tumors, were treated with either photon or proton therapy, and subsequently developed lymphopenia.

The paper's findings and limits, for the study overall: During treatment, patients who received proton therapy stayed relatively stable, whereas patients who received photon therapy lost naive T cells and TCR diversity and gained effector/memory populations. The authors looked at the survival association only in patients who died, and they framed better survival with proton therapy as a possibility rather than a demonstrated result. Once the lymphocyte count had reached its nadir, the repertoires of photon-treated patients showed oligoclonal expansion, particularly of CD8+ Temra cells, and this expansion drove the decline in diversity. Across the cohort, an inverse correlation was found between a larger post-nadir drop in TCR diversity and overall survival time among patients who died.

The receptor chain draws on TRBV5-1 and TRBJ2-3, with the D gene not confidently named. This receptor was taken from a man in his 70s with pancreatic cancer. The input for sequencing was peripheral blood, taken from a patient treated with proton-based radiotherapy. CDR3 sequence: CASSLEGASTDTQYF. Read as DNA, the sequence is TGCGCCAGCAGCTTGGAAGGAGCTAGCACAGATACGCAGTATTTT.